This T cell receptor (beta chain) was documented in a study of radiotherapy plus CTLA-4 blockade in lung cancer. Assay: immunoSEQ multiplex PCR; the TCRdb copy retains only in-frame clones and omits some. Here the sample spans 50,000 or so clones, 70% to 90% being singletons. With respect to this clone: The antigen remains unidentified.

Findings and caveats of the study: Radiotherapy was combined with ipilimumab, and tumor-derived TCR clones then expanded in blood.

The source material was peripheral blood, sampled from a patient treated with radiotherapy plus ipilimumab. The origin of this receptor is a human donor with non-small cell lung cancer whose response to radiotherapy plus ipilimumab could not be evaluated.

The CDR3 region has the DNA TGTGCCAGCAGCTCCCTGACTAGCGGGAGGGCCACCTACGAGCAGTACTTC. This gives the protein CASSSLTSGRATYEQYF. The chain uses TRBV7-2 and TRBJ2-7; 14 bases are a match to TRBD2. Germline-derived CDR1 and CDR2 are SGHTA and FQGNSA. Trimming took 4 bases from V and 2 from J; bases not matched to a gene: 7. The CDR3 runs 17 residues.